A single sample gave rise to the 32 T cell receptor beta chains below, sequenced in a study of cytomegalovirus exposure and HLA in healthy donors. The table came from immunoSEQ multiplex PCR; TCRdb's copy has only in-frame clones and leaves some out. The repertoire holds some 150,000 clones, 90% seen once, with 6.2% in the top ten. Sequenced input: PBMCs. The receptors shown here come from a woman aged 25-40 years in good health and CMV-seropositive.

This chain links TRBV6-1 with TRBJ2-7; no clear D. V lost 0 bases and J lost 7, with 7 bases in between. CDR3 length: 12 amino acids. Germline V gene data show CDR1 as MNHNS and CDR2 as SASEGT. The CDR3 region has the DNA TGTGCCAGCAGTGAAGCTTACTCGGAGCAGTACTTC. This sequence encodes CASSEAYSEQYF.

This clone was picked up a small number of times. CDR3 loop: CASSWLHRGKTEAFF. DNA of the CDR3: TGCGCCAGCAGCTGGCTACACAGGGGAAAAACTGAAGCTTTCTTT. The chain carries TRBV5-1 and TRBJ1-1; 7 bases are a match to TRBD1. Per germline, CDR1 SGHRS and CDR2 YFSETQ. There are 15 residues in the CDR3. V lost 3 bases and J lost 5; bases outside the gene matches: 10.

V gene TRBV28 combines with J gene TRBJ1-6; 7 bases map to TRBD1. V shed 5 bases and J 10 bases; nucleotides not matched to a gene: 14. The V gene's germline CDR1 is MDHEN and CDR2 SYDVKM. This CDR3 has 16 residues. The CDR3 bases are TGTGCCAGCAGTCCCCGAGGCTACAGGGGAAGGTCACCCCTCCACTTT. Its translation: CASSPRGYRGRSPLHF.

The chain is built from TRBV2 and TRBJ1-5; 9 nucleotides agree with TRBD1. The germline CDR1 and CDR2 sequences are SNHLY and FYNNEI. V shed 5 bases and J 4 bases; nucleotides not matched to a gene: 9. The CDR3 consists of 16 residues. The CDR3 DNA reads TGTGCCAGCAGTACATTCCGGGACAGGGATAATCAGCCCCAGCATTTT. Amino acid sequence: CASSTFRDRDNQPQHF. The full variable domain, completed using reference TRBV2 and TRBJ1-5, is EPEVTQTPSHQVTQMGQEVILRCVPISNHLYFYWYRQILGQKVEFLVSFYNNEISEKSEIFDDQFSVERPDGSNFTLKIRSTKLEDSAMYFCASSTFRDRDNQPQHFGDGTRLSIL.

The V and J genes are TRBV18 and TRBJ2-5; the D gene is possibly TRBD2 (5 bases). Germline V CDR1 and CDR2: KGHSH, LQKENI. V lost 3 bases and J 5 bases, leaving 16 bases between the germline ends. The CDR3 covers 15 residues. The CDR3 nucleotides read TGTGCCAGCTCACCCCTAGGACGGACTCAGGAGACCCAGTACTTC. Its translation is CASSPLGRTQETQYF.

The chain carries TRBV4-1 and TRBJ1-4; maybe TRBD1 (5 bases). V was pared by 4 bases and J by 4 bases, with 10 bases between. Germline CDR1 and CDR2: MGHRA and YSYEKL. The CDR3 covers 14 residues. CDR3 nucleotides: TGCGCCAGCAGCCCCCGACAGTTTAATGAAAAACTGTTTTTT. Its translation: CASSPRQFNEKLFF.

In DNA, the CDR3 is TGCGCCAGCAGCTTGGCCGGGACAATAAGAAGGGATGAGCAGTTCTTC. This translates into CASSLAGTIRRDEQFF. The chain recombines TRBV5-1 with TRBJ2-1; a possible D gene is TRBD1 (6 bases). CDR1 and CDR2 (germline): SGHRS, YFSETQ. The CDR3 covers 16 residues. V lost 0 bases to trimming and J lost 8 bases, with 18 bases between them.

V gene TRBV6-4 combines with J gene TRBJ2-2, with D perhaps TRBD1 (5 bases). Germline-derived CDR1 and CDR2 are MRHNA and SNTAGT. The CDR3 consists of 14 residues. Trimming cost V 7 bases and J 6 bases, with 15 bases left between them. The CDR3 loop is CASKVSQGPGELFF. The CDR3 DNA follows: TGTGCCAGCAAGGTCTCCCAGGGTCCCGGGGAGCTGTTTTTT.

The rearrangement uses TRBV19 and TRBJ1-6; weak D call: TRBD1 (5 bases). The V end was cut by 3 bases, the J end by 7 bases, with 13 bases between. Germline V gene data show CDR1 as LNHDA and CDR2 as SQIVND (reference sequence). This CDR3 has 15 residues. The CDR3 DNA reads TGTGCCAGTAGTATGGGCTGGACACTAAATTCACCCCTCCACTTT. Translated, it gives CASSMGWTLNSPLHF.

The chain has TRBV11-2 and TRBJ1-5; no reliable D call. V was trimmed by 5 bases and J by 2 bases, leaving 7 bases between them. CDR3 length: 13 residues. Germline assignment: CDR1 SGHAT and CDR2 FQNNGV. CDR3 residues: CASSMEGNQPQHF. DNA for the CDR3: TGTGCCAGCAGCATGGAGGGCAATCAGCCCCAGCATTTT.

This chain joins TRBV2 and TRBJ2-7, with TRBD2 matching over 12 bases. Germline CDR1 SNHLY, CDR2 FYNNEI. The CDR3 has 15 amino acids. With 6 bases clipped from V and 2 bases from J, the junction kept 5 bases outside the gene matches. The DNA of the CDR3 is TGTGCCAGCAGGGAAACTAGCGGGGGGACCTACGAGCAGTACTTC. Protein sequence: CASRETSGGTYEQYF.

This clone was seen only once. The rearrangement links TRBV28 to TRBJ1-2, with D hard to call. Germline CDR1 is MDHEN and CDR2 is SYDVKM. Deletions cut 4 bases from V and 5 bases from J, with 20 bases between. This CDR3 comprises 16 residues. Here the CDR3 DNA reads TGTGCCAGCAGTTCCGCCGGGTCCTACTTTTGGTATGGCTACACCTTC. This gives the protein CASSSAGSYFWYGYTF.

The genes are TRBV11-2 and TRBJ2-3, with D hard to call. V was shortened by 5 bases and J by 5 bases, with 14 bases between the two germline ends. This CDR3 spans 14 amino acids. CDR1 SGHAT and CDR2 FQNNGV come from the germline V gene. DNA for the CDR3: TGTGCCAGCAGCATTCAGCGAGCCCGAGATACGCAGTATTTT. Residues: CASSIQRARDTQYF.

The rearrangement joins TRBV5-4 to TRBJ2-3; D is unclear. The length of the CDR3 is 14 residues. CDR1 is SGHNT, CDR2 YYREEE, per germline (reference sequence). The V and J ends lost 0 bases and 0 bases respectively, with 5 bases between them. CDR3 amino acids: CASSLDRSTDTQYF. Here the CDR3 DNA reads TGTGCCAGCAGCTTGGATCGTAGCACAGATACGCAGTATTTT.

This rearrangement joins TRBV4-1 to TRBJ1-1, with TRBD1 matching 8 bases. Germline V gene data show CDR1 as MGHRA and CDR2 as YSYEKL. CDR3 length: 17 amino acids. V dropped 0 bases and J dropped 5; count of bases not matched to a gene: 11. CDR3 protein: CASSQDWQGARRTEAFF. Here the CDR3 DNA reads TGCGCCAGCAGCCAAGATTGGCAGGGGGCGCGGAGGACTGAAGCTTTCTTT.

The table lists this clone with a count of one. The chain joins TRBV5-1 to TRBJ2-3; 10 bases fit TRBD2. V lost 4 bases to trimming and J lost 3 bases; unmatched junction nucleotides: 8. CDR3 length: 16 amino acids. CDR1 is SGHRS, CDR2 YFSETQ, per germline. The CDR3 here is CASSQRLAGQTDTQYF. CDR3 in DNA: TGCGCCAGCAGCCAAAGACTAGCGGGTCAGACAGATACGCAGTATTTT.

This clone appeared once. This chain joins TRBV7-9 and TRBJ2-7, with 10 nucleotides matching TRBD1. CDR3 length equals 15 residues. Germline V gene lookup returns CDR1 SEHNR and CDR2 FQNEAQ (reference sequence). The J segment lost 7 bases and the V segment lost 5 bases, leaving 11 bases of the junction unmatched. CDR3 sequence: CASSPPGQGKWEQYF. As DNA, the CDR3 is TGTGCCAGCAGCCCGCCGGGACAGGGGAAATGGGAGCAGTACTTC.

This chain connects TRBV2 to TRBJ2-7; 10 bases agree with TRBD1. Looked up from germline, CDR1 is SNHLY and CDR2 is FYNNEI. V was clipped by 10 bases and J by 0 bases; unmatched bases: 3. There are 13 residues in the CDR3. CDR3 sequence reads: CAKGQGSSYEQYF. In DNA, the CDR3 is TGTGCCAAGGGACAGGGGAGCTCCTACGAGCAGTACTTC.

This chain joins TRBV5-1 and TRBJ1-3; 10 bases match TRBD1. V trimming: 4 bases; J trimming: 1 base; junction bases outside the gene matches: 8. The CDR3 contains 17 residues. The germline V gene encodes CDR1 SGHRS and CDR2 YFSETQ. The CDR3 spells CASSAGQGSGSGNTIYF. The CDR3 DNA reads TGCGCCAGCAGCGCGGGACAGGGGTCGGGGTCTGGAAACACCATATATTTT.

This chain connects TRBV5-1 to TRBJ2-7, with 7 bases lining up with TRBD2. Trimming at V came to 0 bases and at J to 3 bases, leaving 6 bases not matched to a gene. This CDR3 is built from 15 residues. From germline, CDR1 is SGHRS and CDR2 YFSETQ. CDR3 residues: CASSLGLADFYEQYF. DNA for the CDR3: TGCGCCAGCAGCTTGGGGCTAGCGGACTTCTACGAGCAGTACTTC.

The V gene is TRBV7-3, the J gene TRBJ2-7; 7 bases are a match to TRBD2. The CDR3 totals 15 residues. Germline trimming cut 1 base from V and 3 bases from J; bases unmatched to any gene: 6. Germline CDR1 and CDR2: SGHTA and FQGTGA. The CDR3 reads CASSLKTGGLYEQYF. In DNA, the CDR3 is TGTGCCAGCAGCTTAAAGACGGGAGGCCTCTACGAGCAGTACTTC.

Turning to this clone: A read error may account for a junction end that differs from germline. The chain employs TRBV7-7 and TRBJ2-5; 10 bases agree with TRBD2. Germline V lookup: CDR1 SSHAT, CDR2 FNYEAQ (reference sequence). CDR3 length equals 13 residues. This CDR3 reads CASSLAGAETQYF. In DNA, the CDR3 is TGTGCCAGCAGCCTAGCGGGAGCAGAGACCCAGTACTTC.

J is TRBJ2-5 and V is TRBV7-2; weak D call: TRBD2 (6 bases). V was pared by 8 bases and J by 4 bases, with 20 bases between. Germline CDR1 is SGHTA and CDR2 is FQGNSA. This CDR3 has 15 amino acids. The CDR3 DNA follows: TGTGCCAGCTCCACAGCCCCGGGGCGGGGAGAGACCCAGTACTTC. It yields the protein CASSTAPGRGETQYF.

The chain's CDR3 is CASSLRGNPGNTIYF. The CDR3 DNA is TGTGCCAGCAGTCTCCGCGGTAACCCTGGAAACACCATATATTTT. The rearrangement joins TRBV6-5 to TRBJ1-3; unclear D gene. CDR1 MNHEY and CDR2 SVGAGI come from the germline V gene. Deletions cut 5 bases from V and 2 bases from J, with 13 bases between. The CDR3 is 15 residues long.

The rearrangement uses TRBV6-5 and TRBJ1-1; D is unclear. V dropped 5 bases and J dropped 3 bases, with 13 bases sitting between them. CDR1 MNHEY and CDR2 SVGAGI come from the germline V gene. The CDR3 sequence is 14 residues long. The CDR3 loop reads CASSLDREDTEAFF. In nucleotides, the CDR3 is TGTGCCAGCAGTCTTGATAGGGAGGACACTGAAGCTTTCTTT.

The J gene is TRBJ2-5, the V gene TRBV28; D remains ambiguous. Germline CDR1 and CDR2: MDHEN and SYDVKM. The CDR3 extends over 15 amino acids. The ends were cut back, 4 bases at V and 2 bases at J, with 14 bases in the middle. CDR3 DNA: TGTGCCAGCAGTTCCCCTCTGGCCGTGCAAGAGACCCAGTACTTC. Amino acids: CASSSPLAVQETQYF. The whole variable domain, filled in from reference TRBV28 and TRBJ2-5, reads DVKVTQSSRYLVKRTGEKVFLECVQDMDHENMFWYRQDPGLGLRLIYFSYDVKMKEKGDIPEGYSVSREKKERFSLILESASTNQTSMYLCASSSPLAVQETQYFGPGTRLLVL.

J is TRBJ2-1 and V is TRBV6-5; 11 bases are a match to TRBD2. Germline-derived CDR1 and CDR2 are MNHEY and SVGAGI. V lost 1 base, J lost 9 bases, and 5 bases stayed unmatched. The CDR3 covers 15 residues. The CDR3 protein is CASSYLAGGPGEQFF. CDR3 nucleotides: TGTGCCAGCAGTTACTTAGCGGGAGGGCCGGGTGAGCAGTTCTTC.

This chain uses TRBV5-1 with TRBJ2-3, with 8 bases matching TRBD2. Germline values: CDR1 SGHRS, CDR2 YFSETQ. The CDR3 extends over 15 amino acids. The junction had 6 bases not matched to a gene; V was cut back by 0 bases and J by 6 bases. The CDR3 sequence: CASSLVPGGVDTQYF. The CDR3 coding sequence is TGCGCCAGCAGCTTGGTGCCCGGGGGGGTGGATACGCAGTATTTT. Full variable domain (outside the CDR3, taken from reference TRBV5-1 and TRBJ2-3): KAGVTQTPRYLIKTRGQQVTLSCSPISGHRSVSWYQQTPGQGLQFLFEYFSETQRNKGNFPGRFSGRQFSNSRSEMNVSTLELGDSALYLCASSLVPGGVDTQYFGPGTRLTVL.

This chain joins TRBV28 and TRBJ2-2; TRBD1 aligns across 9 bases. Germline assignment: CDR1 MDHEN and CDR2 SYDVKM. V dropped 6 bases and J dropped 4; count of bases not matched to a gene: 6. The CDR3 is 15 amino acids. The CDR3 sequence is CASSNGQGITGELFF. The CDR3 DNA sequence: TGTGCCAGCAGCAATGGACAGGGGATCACCGGGGAGCTGTTTTTT.

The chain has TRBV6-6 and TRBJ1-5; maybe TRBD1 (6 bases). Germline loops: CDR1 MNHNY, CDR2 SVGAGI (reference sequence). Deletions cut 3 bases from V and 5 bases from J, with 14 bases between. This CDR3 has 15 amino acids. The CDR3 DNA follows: TGTGCCAGCAGTTATCGGGGGGCAGGCTATCAGCCCCAGCATTTT. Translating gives CASSYRGAGYQPQHF.

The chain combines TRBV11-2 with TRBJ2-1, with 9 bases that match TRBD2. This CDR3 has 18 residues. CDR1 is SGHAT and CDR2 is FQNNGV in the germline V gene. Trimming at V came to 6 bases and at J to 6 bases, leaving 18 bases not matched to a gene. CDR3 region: CASRPITRGSGGLNEQFF. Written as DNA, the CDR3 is TGTGCCAGCAGGCCGATAACCCGTGGTAGCGGGGGCCTCAATGAGCAGTTCTTC.

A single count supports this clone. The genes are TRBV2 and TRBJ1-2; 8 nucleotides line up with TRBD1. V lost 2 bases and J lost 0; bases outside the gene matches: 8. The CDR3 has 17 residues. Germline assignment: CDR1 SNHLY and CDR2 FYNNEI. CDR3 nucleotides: TGTGCCAGCAGTGAACGGGCAGGGGGCAGTGCTAACTATGGCTACACCTTC. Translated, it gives CASSERAGGSANYGYTF.